These 25 T cell receptor beta chains were sequenced from one sample in a study of shared clonotypes between healthy human individuals (dated by TCRdb to 2020 to 2022). Receptor libraries were prepared by the immunoSEQ multiplex PCR assay. The immuneACCESS repertoire file appears here via TCRdb, limited to in-frame rearrangements. These files lack a portion of the clones; in checked studies, under half of the deficit traces to unresolved V genes, and the cause of the others is not known. The sample table shows some 320,000 clones, and roughly 84% are seen once. About 17% of the sample goes to the ten largest clones. The source material was memory CD8+ T cells sorted from blood. What the cell subset or site label conveys for this sample: CD45RO+ cells pooled with CCR7-negative TemRA cells. The receptors here all came from a man aged 18 to 30 in good health.

The chain joins TRBV28 to TRBJ2-1; D remains ambiguous. Trimming stripped 5 bases from V and 14 bases from J, with 13 bases between. The germline V gene has CDR1 MDHEN and CDR2 SYDVKM. This CDR3 has 11 amino acids. The CDR3 loop is CASSTTSGEFF. For the CDR3, the DNA is TGTGCCAGCAGTACGACGTCAGGCGAGTTCTTC. The full variable domain, its missing parts supplied by reference TRBV28 and TRBJ2-1, is DVKVTQSSRYLVKRTGEKVFLECVQDMDHENMFWYRQDPGLGLRLIYFSYDVKMKEKGDIPEGYSVSREKKERFSLILESASTNQTSMYLCASSTTSGEFFGPGTRLTVL.

The chain joins TRBV2 to TRBJ1-1; D gene ambiguous. Germline V lookup: CDR1 SNHLY, CDR2 FYNNEI. The CDR3 loop spans 13 amino acids. Trimming stripped 7 bases from V and 4 bases from J, with 13 bases between. CDR3 coding DNA: TGTGCCAGCATCTACAATTGGGGCACTGAAGCTTTCTTT. Amino acid sequence: CASIYNWGTEAFF. The whole variable domain, filled in from reference TRBV2 and TRBJ1-1, reads EPEVTQTPSHQVTQMGQEVILRCVPISNHLYFYWYRQILGQKVEFLVSFYNNEISEKSEIFDDQFSVERPDGSNFTLKIRSTKLEDSAMYFCASIYNWGTEAFFGQGTRLTVV.

This chain uses TRBV19 with TRBJ2-6; D might be TRBD1 or TRBD2, each matching 5 bases. This CDR3 comprises 17 residues. V was clipped by 4 bases and J by 3 bases, with 16 bases between them. Per the germline V gene, CDR1 is LNHDA and CDR2 is SQIVND (reference sequence). Written as DNA, the CDR3 is TGTGCCAGTAGTAGGTCGGGGCATACCTTTGGGGCCAACGTCCTGACTTTC. This translates into CASSRSGHTFGANVLTF.

This chain connects TRBV7-6 to TRBJ1-6; D call uncertain. The CDR3 contains 15 residues. The germline V gene has CDR1 SGHVS and CDR2 FNYEAQ. V lost 1 base and J 5 bases, leaving 9 bases between the germline ends. CDR3 DNA: TGTGCCAGCAGCTTAGAAACCGTTCATAATTCACCCCTCCACTTT. Translated, it gives CASSLETVHNSPLHF. The complete variable domain, with remaining parts taken from reference TRBV7-6 and TRBJ1-6, reads GAGVSQSPRYKVTKRGQDVALRCDPISGHVSLYWYRQALGQGPEFLTYFNYEAQQDKSGLPNDRFSAERPEGSISTLTIQRTEQRDSAMYRCASSLETVHNSPLHFGNGTRLTVT.

The genes are TRBV6-7 and TRBJ1-4, with TRBD1 as a possible D gene (6 bases). TRBV6-7 is filed as an ORF, its function uncertain. Deletions cut 6 bases from V and 0 bases from J, with 14 bases between. This CDR3 is 16 amino acids long. The CDR3 DNA reads TGTGCCAGCAGATGGCAGGGGACTGCAACTAATGAAAAACTGTTTTTT. This codes for CASRWQGTATNEKLFF.

The chain links TRBV4-3 to TRBJ2-7; 10 bases agree with TRBD2. The germline CDR1 and CDR2 sequences are LGHNA and YSLEER. The CDR3 totals 18 residues. The junction had 9 bases not matched to a gene; V was cut back by 0 bases and J by 1 base. The CDR3 sequence: CASSQEDLRTSGSYEQYF. In DNA form, the CDR3 reads TGCGCCAGCAGCCAAGAGGACCTTCGGACTAGCGGATCCTACGAGCAGTACTTC.

The chain has TRBV10-1 and TRBJ1-6; TRBD1 is a possible D gene (6 bases). There are 13 residues in the CDR3. V lost 10 bases and J 8 bases, leaving 15 bases between the germline ends. CDR1 is WNHNN, CDR2 SYGVQD, per germline (reference sequence). CDR3 nucleotides: TGCGCCAACAACAGGGCTTCCCATTCACCCCTCCACTTT. Translated, it gives CANNRASHSPLHF.

The genes are TRBV27 and TRBJ2-4, with D possibly being TRBD1 (6 bases). This CDR3 has 15 amino acids. CDR1 is MNHEY and CDR2 is SMNVEV in the germline V gene (reference sequence). The V end lost 5 bases, the J end lost 1 base, and 12 bases lay between the germline ends. The chain's CDR3 is CASSITQGAKNIQYF. DNA of the CDR3: TGTGCCAGCAGTATCACGCAGGGGGCCAAAAACATTCAGTACTTC.

V and J are TRBV7-9 and TRBJ2-1; 9 bases agree with TRBD1. CDR1 is SEHNR, CDR2 FQNEAQ, per germline (reference sequence). V was pared by 11 bases and J by 3 bases, with 11 bases of the junction left unmatched. The CDR3 totals 15 residues. The CDR3 loop is CAARRQGDIYNEQFF. CDR3 DNA sequence: TGTGCCGCTAGAAGACAGGGGGATATCTACAATGAGCAGTTCTTC. The whole variable domain, filled in from reference TRBV7-9 and TRBJ2-1, reads DTGVSQNPRHKITKRGQNVTFRCDPISEHNRLYWYRQTLGQGPEFLTYFQNEAQLEKSRLLSDRFSAERPKGSFSTLEIQRTEQGDSAMYLCAARRQGDIYNEQFFGPGTRLTVL.

The chain recombines TRBV7-3 with TRBJ2-2, with D maybe TRBD1 (6 bases). Deletions cut 0 bases from V and 6 bases from J, with 20 bases between. The CDR3 has 18 amino acids. CDR1 SGHTA and CDR2 FQGTGA come from the germline V gene. This CDR3 is CASSLTTYRGPGAGELFF. As DNA, the CDR3 is TGTGCCAGCAGCTTAACGACCTACAGAGGGCCAGGGGCCGGGGAGCTGTTTTTT.

The gene calls are TRBV11-2 and TRBJ2-1; 11 bases fit TRBD1. The CDR3 totals 14 residues. The trim removed 2 bases at V and 8 bases at J, leaving 2 bases unmatched. From germline, CDR1 is SGHAT and CDR2 FQNNGV. CDR3 nucleotide sequence: TGTGCCAGCAGCTTATGGACAGGGGGCGATGAGCAGTTCTTC. This gives the protein CASSLWTGGDEQFF.

V and J are TRBV15 and TRBJ1-3; D is unresolved. The ends were cut back, 3 bases at V and 0 bases at J, with 12 bases in the middle. This CDR3 contains 16 residues. In germline, CDR1 is LNHNV, CDR2 YYDKDF (reference sequence). The CDR3 loop is CATSSPLLSSGNTIYF. In DNA form, the CDR3 reads TGTGCCACCAGCAGTCCTCTTCTTTCCTCTGGAAACACCATATATTTT.

J is TRBJ1-2 and V is TRBV5-1, with TRBD1 matching 7 bases. The germline CDR1 and CDR2 sequences are SGHRS and YFSETQ. The CDR3 consists of 14 residues. V lost 2 bases to trimming and J lost 5 bases; unmatched junction nucleotides: 6. CDR3 protein: CASSLLGQRYGYTF. CDR3 DNA: TGCGCCAGCAGCTTACTGGGACAGCGGTATGGCTACACCTTC. Supplemented by reference TRBV5-1 and TRBJ1-2, the full variable domain reads KAGVTQTPRYLIKTRGQQVTLSCSPISGHRSVSWYQQTPGQGLQFLFEYFSETQRNKGNFPGRFSGRQFSNSRSEMNVSTLELGDSALYLCASSLLGQRYGYTFGSGTRLTVV.

The V gene is TRBV2, the J gene TRBJ2-2, with no clear D. This CDR3 region has 17 residues. CDR1 SNHLY and CDR2 FYNNEI come from the germline V gene. V was pared by 1 base and J by 1 base, with 13 bases between. In DNA form, the CDR3 reads TGTGCCAGCAGTGAAGACTACCACCTAGAGAACACCGGGGAGCTGTTTTTT. It specifies CASSEDYHLENTGELFF.

The J gene is TRBJ2-7, the V gene TRBV9, with D tentatively TRBD2 (6 bases). V was cut by 4 bases and J by 4 bases, with 15 bases left in between. The V gene's germline CDR1 is SGDLS and CDR2 YYNGEE. The CDR3 length is 14 residues. DNA of the CDR3: TGTGCCAGCAGCCCTGGAGGGGACGGTTACGAGCAGTACTTC. Translating gives CASSPGGDGYEQYF.

The chain is built from TRBV4-3 and TRBJ2-1, with TRBD2 identical over 8 bases. The trim removed 6 bases at V and 4 bases at J, leaving 8 bases unmatched. CDR3 length: 15 residues. Germline assignment: CDR1 LGHNA and CDR2 YSLEER. CDR3 DNA: TGCGCCAGCAGTCGGATCCTAGCGGGTTACAATGAGCAGTTCTTC. The encoded protein is CASSRILAGYNEQFF.

The chain uses TRBV4-3 and TRBJ1-2, with 7 bases matching TRBD1. V shed 1 base and J 6 bases; nucleotides not matched to a gene: 8. CDR3 length equals 15 residues. In germline, CDR1 is LGHNA, CDR2 YSLEER. The CDR3 here is CASSQGTEGADGYTF. DNA of the CDR3: TGCGCCAGCAGCCAAGGTACTGAGGGGGCGGATGGCTACACCTTC.

This clone has just one count. This chain links TRBV27 with TRBJ2-7; the D gene is possibly TRBD2 (6 bases). Trimming shortened V by 3 bases and J by 3 bases, and 9 bases separated the two germline ends. CDR1 and CDR2 (germline): MNHEY, SMNVEV (reference sequence). There are 13 residues in the CDR3. The CDR3 is CASSFAGNYEQYF. CDR3 sequence (DNA): TGTGCCAGCAGTTTTGCGGGGAACTACGAGCAGTACTTC.

This clone has just a few counts. CDR3 coding DNA: TGCGCCAGCAGCCAAGGTGGGGATATCCACTTT. Protein product: CASSQGGDIHF. This rearrangement joins TRBV4-1 to TRBJ1-6; D is unclear. CDR3 length: 11 amino acids. The germline CDR1 and CDR2 sequences are MGHRA and YSYEKL. Trimming removed 1 base from V and 17 bases from J, with 9 bases in between.

This clone showed up just once. The chain is built from TRBV13 and TRBJ2-4; D remains ambiguous. The CDR3 consists of 15 residues. Deletions cut 0 bases from V and 6 bases from J, with 12 bases between. Germline values: CDR1 PRHDT, CDR2 FYEKMQ (reference sequence). Written as DNA, the CDR3 is TGTGCCAGCAGCTTAGGAACATCATCCGGAAACATTCAGTACTTC. Protein sequence: CASSLGTSSGNIQYF.

This sequence joins TRBV2 and TRBJ2-7, with TRBD2 matching over 9 bases. CDR1 and CDR2 from the germline V gene are SNHLY and FYNNEI. Trimming at V came to 6 bases and at J to 3 bases, leaving 9 bases not matched to a gene. The CDR3 consists of 15 residues. The CDR3 here is CASSFFAGGFYEQYF. The CDR3 DNA is TGTGCCAGCAGCTTCTTTGCGGGAGGGTTCTACGAGCAGTACTTC.

The chain is built from TRBV4-3 and TRBJ2-2, with D uncertain. The germline V gene has CDR1 LGHNA and CDR2 YSLEER. This CDR3 spans 14 amino acids. Trimming pared 6 bases from V and 1 base from J, leaving 9 bases between. Written as DNA, the CDR3 is TGCGCCAGCAGTTGGCGACAGAACACCGGGGAGCTGTTTTTT. Translating it yields CASSWRQNTGELFF.

The chain uses TRBV2 and TRBJ2-1, with unresolved D. The V and J ends lost 4 bases and 5 bases respectively, with 6 bases between them. This CDR3 comprises 12 residues. Germline CDR1 and CDR2: SNHLY and FYNNEI. The CDR3 spells CASSGWNNEQFF. In DNA form, the CDR3 reads TGTGCCAGCAGTGGGTGGAACAATGAGCAGTTCTTC. The full variable domain, in which reference TRBV2 and TRBJ2-1 provide the parts outside the CDR3, is EPEVTQTPSHQVTQMGQEVILRCVPISNHLYFYWYRQILGQKVEFLVSFYNNEISEKSEIFDDQFSVERPDGSNFTLKIRSTKLEDSAMYFCASSGWNNEQFFGPGTRLTVL.

In the case of this clone: Other nucleotide sequences in the sample specify the same CDR3. This rearrangement joins TRBV13 to TRBJ2-2, with 15 bases aligning to TRBD2. V was clipped by 3 bases and J by 6 bases; unmatched bases: 2. The CDR3 is 16 residues long. The germline V gene has CDR1 PRHDT and CDR2 FYEKMQ (reference sequence). The CDR3 DNA follows: TGTGCCAGCAGCTTGGGACTAGCGGGAGGTCCCGGGGAGCTGTTTTTT. It yields the protein CASSLGLAGGPGELFF. The full variable domain, with the rest looked up from reference TRBV13 and TRBJ2-2, is AAGVIQSPRHLIKEKRETATLKCYPIPRHDTVYWYQQGPGQDPQFLISFYEKMQSDKGSIPDRFSAQQFSDYHSELNMSSLELGDSALYFCASSLGLAGGPGELFFGEGSRLTVL.

In its sample, this clone was seen once. Relative to the germline gene, one junction end is altered; a read error may explain this. DNA of the CDR3: TGTGCCAGCAACTTACGGCCAGTTGCTAACTATGGCTACACCTTC. This encodes CASNLRPVANYGYTF. The gene calls are TRBV11-2 and TRBJ1-2; D not certain. Germline lookup yields CDR1 SGHAT and CDR2 FQNNGV. This CDR3 spans 15 amino acids.